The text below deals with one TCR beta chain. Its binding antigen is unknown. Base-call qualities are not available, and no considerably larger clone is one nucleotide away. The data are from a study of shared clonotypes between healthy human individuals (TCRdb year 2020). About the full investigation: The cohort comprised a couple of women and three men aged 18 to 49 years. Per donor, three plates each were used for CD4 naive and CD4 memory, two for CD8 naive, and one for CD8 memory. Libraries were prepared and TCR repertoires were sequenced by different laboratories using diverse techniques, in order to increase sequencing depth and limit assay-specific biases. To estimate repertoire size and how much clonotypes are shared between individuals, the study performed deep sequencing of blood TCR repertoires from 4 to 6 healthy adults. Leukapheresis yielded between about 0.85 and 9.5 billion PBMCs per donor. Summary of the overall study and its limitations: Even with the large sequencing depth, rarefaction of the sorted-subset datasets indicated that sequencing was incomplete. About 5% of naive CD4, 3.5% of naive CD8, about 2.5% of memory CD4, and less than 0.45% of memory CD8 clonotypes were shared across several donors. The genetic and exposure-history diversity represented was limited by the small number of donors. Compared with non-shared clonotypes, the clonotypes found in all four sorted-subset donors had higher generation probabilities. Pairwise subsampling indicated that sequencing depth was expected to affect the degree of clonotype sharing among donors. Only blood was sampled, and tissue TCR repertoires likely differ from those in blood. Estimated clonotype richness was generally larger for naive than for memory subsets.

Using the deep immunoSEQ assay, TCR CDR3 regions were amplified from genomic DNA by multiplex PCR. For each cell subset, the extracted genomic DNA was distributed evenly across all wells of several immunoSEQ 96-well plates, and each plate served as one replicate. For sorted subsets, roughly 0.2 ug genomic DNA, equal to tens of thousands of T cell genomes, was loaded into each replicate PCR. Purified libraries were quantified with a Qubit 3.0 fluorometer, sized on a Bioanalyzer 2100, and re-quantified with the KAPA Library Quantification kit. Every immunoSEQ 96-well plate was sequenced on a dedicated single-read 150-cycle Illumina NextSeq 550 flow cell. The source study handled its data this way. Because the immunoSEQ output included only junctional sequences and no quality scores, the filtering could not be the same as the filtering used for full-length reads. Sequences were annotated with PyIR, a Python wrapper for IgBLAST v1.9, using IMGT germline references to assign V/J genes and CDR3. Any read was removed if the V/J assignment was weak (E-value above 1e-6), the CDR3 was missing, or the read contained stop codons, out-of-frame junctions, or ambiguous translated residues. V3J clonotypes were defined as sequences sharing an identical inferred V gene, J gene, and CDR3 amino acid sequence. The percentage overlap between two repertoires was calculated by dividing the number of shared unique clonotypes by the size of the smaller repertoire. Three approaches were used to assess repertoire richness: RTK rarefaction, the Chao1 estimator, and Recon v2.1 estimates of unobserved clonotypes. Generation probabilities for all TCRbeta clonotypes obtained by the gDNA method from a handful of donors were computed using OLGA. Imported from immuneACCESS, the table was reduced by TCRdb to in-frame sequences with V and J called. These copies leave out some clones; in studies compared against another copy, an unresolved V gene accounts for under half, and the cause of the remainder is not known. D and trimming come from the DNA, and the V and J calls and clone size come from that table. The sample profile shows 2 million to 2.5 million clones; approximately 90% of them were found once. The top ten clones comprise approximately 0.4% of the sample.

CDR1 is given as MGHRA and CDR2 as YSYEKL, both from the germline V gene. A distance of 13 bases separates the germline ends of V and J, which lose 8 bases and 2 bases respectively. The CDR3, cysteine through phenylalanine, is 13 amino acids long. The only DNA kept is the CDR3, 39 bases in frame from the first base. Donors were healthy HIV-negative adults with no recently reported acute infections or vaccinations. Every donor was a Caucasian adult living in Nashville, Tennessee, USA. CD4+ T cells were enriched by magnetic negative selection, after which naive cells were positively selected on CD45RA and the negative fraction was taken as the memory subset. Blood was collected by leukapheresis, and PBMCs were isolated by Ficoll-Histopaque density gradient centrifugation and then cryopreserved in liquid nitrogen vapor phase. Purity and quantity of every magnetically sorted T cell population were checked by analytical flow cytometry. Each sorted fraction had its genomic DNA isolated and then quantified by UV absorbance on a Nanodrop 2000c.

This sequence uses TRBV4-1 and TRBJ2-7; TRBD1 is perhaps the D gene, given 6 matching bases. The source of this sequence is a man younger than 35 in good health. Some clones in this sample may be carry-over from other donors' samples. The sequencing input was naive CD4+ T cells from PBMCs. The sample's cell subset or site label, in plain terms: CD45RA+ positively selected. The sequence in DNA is TGCGCCAGCGGACAGCCATATGCCTACGAGCAGTACTTC. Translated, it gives CASGQPYAYEQYF.